Given below is one TCR beta chain in context. The antigen remains undetermined. The samples comprised roughly 1-10 million cryopreserved PBMC ahead of DNA extraction. At survey level, the immunoSEQ assay was run in its v3.0 version. Libraries were prepared by immunoSEQ multiplex PCR; TCRdb keeps only in-frame clonotypes and omits some of them. The sample lists around 30,000 clones, 85% occurring once. The source of the sample is a study of long-term antiretroviral therapy in people with HIV. Regarding the study as a whole: Spans of CDR3 length were tighter for HIV repertoires than for controls. Pre-ART-expanded clones dominated the repertoire at all time points.

The TCR was taken from a man in his late teens or twenties with HIV. The sequencing here drew on unsorted PBMCs, taken roughly 3.3 years after starting antiretroviral therapy.

The CDR3 loop reads CASSYGTGSDEQYF. The CDR3 coding sequence is TGCGCCAGCAGCTACGGGACAGGGAGCGACGAGCAGTACTTC. The rearrangement joins TRBV5-1 to TRBJ2-7, with 9 bases that match TRBD1. This CDR3 is built from 14 residues. Unmatched junction bases numbered 6, after V lost 3 bases and J lost 5 bases. Looked up from germline, CDR1 is SGHRS and CDR2 is YFSETQ.